This TCR beta chain stems from a study of blood T cell repertoires in COVID-19. The overall study: The samples span acute and convalescent COVID-19 from the United States, Italy and Spain. T cells, B-cell-depleted T cells, or PBMCs supplied cDNA or gDNA.

This CDR3 has 14 amino acids. The germline V and J ends were trimmed by 3 bases and 3 bases, with 15 bases remaining between them. Germline CDR1 reads GTSNPN; CDR2 reads SVGIG (reference sequence). Authors' data handling: Reference gene primers were amplified, and this amplification served to estimate nucleated cell counts. Repertoires were generated with immunoSEQ multiplex PCR, while TCRdb's copy carries only in-frame clones and drops some. Clone size and the V and J calls come from that table; the DNA yielded D and trimming. The table has some 290,000 clones, roughly nine tenths seen once. Input material: peripheral blood. The V and J genes are TRBV30 and TRBJ2-7; D perhaps matches TRBD1 (6 bases). This TCR derives from a man aged 18 to 29 with active or convalescent COVID-19. CDR3 loop: CAWRGGGRGYEQYF. The CDR3 DNA is TGTGCCTGGAGGGGCGGTGGCAGGGGCTACGAGCAGTACTTC. Full variable domain (outside the CDR3, taken from reference TRBV30 and TRBJ2-7): SQTIHQWPATLVQPVGSPLSLECTVEGTSNPNLYWYRQAAGRGLQLLFYSVGIGQISSEVPQNLSASRPQDRQFILSSKKLLLSDSGFYLCAWRGGGRGYEQYFGPGTRLTVT.